Listed here are 19 T cell receptor beta chains from one sample, sequenced in a study of cytomegalovirus exposure and HLA in healthy donors. A multiplex PCR was run with 60 Vbeta primers and 13 Jbeta primers. The repertoire was sequenced with immunoSEQ multiplex PCR; TCRdb's copy has only in-frame clones and lacks some. The table lists roughly 150,000 clones, about 85% of them singletons, with 1% in the top ten. Source material: PBMCs. These receptors were obtained from a boy between 2 and 15 years old in good health and CMV-seronegative.

J is TRBJ2-5 and V is TRBV4-2; TRBD2 aligns across 7 bases. Germline lookup yields CDR1 LGHNA and CDR2 YNFKEQ. V lost 3 bases to trimming and J lost 0 bases; unmatched junction nucleotides: 4. This CDR3 is built from 15 residues. The DNA for the CDR3 is TGTGCCAGCAGCCAGGGGGGGGGATACCAAGAGACCCAGTACTTC. It specifies CASSQGGGYQETQYF.

V and J are TRBV21-1 and TRBJ1-5. TRBV21-1 is described as a pseudogene. This CDR3 contains 14 residues. CDR3 nucleotides: TGTGCCAGCAGCAATGGGGGGGGGCGGCAGCCCCAGCATTTT. It encodes CASSNGGGRQPQHF.

CDR3 DNA: TGTGCCAGCAGTGCTCCCCCGGGACAGGGTGCAGATACGCAGTATTTT. This encodes CASSAPPGQGADTQYF. V and J are TRBV6-1 and TRBJ2-3; 9 bases are a match to TRBD1. This CDR3 region has 16 residues. Germline assignment: CDR1 MNHNS and CDR2 SASEGT. With V trimmed by 4 bases and J by 4 bases, 9 bases remained unmatched.

This clone appeared a single time. The CDR3: CASSESFHQPQHF. The CDR3 nucleotides are TGTGCCAGCAGTGAATCGTTTCATCAGCCCCAGCATTTT. The rearrangement joins TRBV25-1 to TRBJ1-5; unclear D gene. Germline V gene sequence: CDR1 MGHDK, CDR2 SYGVNS. This CDR3 comprises 13 residues. V dropped 1 base and J dropped 5 bases, with 6 bases sitting between them.

V and J are TRBV6-1 and TRBJ2-7, with 10 positions matching TRBD1. J was trimmed by 7 bases and V by 5 bases; bases with no gene match: 2. The CDR3 is made up of 12 amino acids. Germline V CDR1 and CDR2: MNHNS, SASEGT. The CDR3 DNA sequence: TGTGCCAGCAGTAGGACAGGGGGAGAGCAGTACGTC. This codes for CASSRTGGEQYV.

The V call is TRBV27, the J call TRBJ1-2, with TRBD1 matching 12 bases. This CDR3 is 17 amino acids long. Germline V CDR1 and CDR2: MNHEY, SMNVEV (reference sequence). Trimming at V came to 4 bases and at J to 5 bases, leaving 11 bases not matched to a gene. Here the CDR3 reads CASSWRGGDRGPYGYTF. The CDR3 DNA sequence: TGTGCCAGCAGTTGGAGGGGCGGGGACAGGGGGCCATATGGCTACACCTTC.

This chain connects TRBV27 to TRBJ2-5; D is possibly TRBD1 (6 bases). Per the germline V gene, CDR1 is MNHEY and CDR2 is SMNVEV (reference sequence). CDR3 length: 13 residues. V gave up 6 bases and J gave up 5 bases, with 13 bases separating them. CDR3 nucleotides: TGTGCCAGCAGGACTACAGGGTTGGAGACCCAGTACTTC. Residues: CASRTTGLETQYF.

V and J are TRBV11-3 and TRBJ2-1; 9 positions match TRBD2. Germline V lookup: CDR1 SGHNT, CDR2 YENEEA. This CDR3 region has 15 residues. Trimming took 0 bases from V and 7 from J; bases not matched to a gene: 4. The CDR3, as DNA: TGTGCCAGCAGCTTAGACTTAGCGGGGGAGAATGAGCAGTTCTTC. Translation: CASSLDLAGENEQFF.

The V and J genes are TRBV18 and TRBJ2-1, with 12 bases lining up with TRBD2. Germline CDR1 reads KGHSH; CDR2 reads LQKENI. The CDR3 has 15 residues. V lost 4 bases and J lost 10; bases outside the gene matches: 8. CDR3 loop: CASSQGLAGQGEQFF. CDR3 DNA: TGTGCCAGCTCACAGGGACTAGCGGGTCAGGGAGAGCAGTTCTTC. Full variable domain (remainder filled in from reference TRBV18 and TRBJ2-1): NAGVMQNPRHLVRRRGQEARLRCSPMKGHSHVYWYRQLPEEGLKFMVYLQKENIIDESGMPKERFSAEFPKEGPSILRIQQVVRGDSAAYFCASSQGLAGQGEQFFGPGTRLTVL.

This chain links TRBV6-1 with TRBJ1-2; 7 nucleotides line up with TRBD1. Germline CDR1 is MNHNS and CDR2 is SASEGT. Trimming took 6 bases from V and 2 from J; bases not matched to a gene: 9. The length of the CDR3 is 15 residues. CDR3 bases: TGTGCCAGCAGCGCCGCCGGGACAGCCAACTATGGCTACACCTTC. The encoded protein is CASSAAGTANYGYTF.

The V and J genes are TRBV15 and TRBJ2-7; a possible D gene is TRBD1 (6 bases). Trimming cost V 5 bases and J 5 bases, with 22 bases left between them. CDR3 length equals 16 residues. The V gene's germline CDR1 is LNHNV and CDR2 YYDKDF (reference sequence). CDR3: CATSRYLRVRDNEQYF. The CDR3 DNA reads TGTGCCACCAGCCGCTATCTCCGGGTCCGGGACAACGAGCAGTACTTC.

The V gene is TRBV13, the J gene TRBJ2-7; 7 nucleotides match TRBD2. Trimming removed 5 bases from V and 3 bases from J; junction bases left unmatched: 10. This CDR3 is 15 amino acids long. The germline V gene has CDR1 PRHDT and CDR2 FYEKMQ (reference sequence). CDR3 loop: CASSDRTRPLYEQYF. The CDR3 nucleotides read TGTGCCAGCAGCGATCGGACTAGGCCCCTCTACGAGCAGTACTTC.

The rearrangement links TRBV12-2 to TRBJ1-1; the DNA was not used to check the table's D call, TRBD1. TRBV12-2 is marked as a pseudogene. CDR3 length: 17 residues. The CDR3 DNA reads as TGTGCAAGTCGCTTAGAGGGACAGAAGGGGGTGAACACTGAAGCTTTCTTT. Translation gives CASRLEGQKGVNTEAFF.

The rearrangement uses TRBV4-2 and TRBJ2-3; D is ambiguous. Germline V gene lookup returns CDR1 LGHNA and CDR2 YNFKEQ. The V and J ends lost 1 base and 0 bases respectively, with 8 bases between them. This CDR3 contains 15 residues. The CDR3 loop reads CASSQATYSTDTQYF. The CDR3 nucleotides are TGTGCCAGCAGCCAAGCCACCTACAGCACAGATACGCAGTATTTT.

The chain is built from TRBV7-9 and TRBJ2-1, with 7 bases identical to TRBD2. The CDR3 totals 16 residues. The germline gives CDR1 SEHNR, CDR2 FQNEAQ (reference sequence). V shed 0 bases, J shed 4 bases, and the junction held 6 bases outside the gene matches. CDR3 in DNA: TGTGCCAGCAGCTTAGCGGGCGGGAGTGGGTACAATGAGCAGTTCTTC. Its translation is CASSLAGGSGYNEQFF. The complete variable domain, with remaining parts taken from reference TRBV7-9 and TRBJ2-1, reads DTGVSQNPRHKITKRGQNVTFRCDPISEHNRLYWYRQTLGQGPEFLTYFQNEAQLEKSRLLSDRFSAERPKGSFSTLEIQRTEQGDSAMYLCASSLAGGSGYNEQFFGPGTRLTVL.

This chain links TRBV5-6 with TRBJ1-5; D not certain. The germline gives CDR1 SGHDT, CDR2 YYEEEE. Trimming cost V 0 bases and J 5 bases, with 9 bases left between them. This CDR3 is 14 amino acids long. The CDR3 loop is CASSLGGRHQPQHF. The CDR3 bases are TGTGCCAGCAGCTTGGGTGGGAGGCATCAGCCCCAGCATTTT.

This chain joins TRBV6-1 and TRBJ2-1, with a tentative D call TRBD1 (5 bases). CDR3 length: 12 residues. With 7 bases removed from V and 2 bases from J, the gap between germline ends came to 6 bases. The germline V gene encodes CDR1 MNHNS and CDR2 SASEGT. This CDR3 is CASKTAYNEQFF. The CDR3 coding sequence is TGTGCCAGCAAGACAGCCTACAATGAGCAGTTCTTC.

This chain connects TRBV28 to TRBJ2-7, with 7 nucleotides matching TRBD2. CDR3 length: 15 amino acids. V was clipped by 5 bases and J by 3 bases; unmatched bases: 10. In germline, CDR1 is MDHEN, CDR2 SYDVKM. CDR3 sequence: CASSGVGLGNYEQYF. The DNA for the CDR3 is TGTGCCAGCAGTGGGGTTGGACTAGGGAACTACGAGCAGTACTTC.

This chain uses TRBV30 with TRBJ1-4, with D uncertain. The CDR3 spans 12 residues. Trimming shortened V by 3 bases and J by 10 bases, and 12 bases separated the two germline ends. Germline V gives CDR1 GTSNPN, CDR2 SVGIG (reference sequence). In nucleotides, the CDR3 is TGTGCCTGGAGGGTAGAGCGAGGAAAACTGTTTTTT. Protein sequence: CAWRVERGKLFF.